These T cell receptor beta chains were read from a single sample in a study of shared T cell receptors in the human thymus. Clones were read by immunoSEQ multiplex PCR, and TCRdb kept only the in-frame ones, dropping some. This sample yields under 700,000 clones, of which approximately 78% are seen a single time; 0.013% belongs to the top ten. The sample was also linked to a second study, of human thymus T cells.

Material: thymocytes. Receptors originate from a boy in the first two years of life with a congenital heart defect. The CDR3 runs from the conserved cysteine through the conserved F or W. The D gene is left open where the match is weak. Clone size is given for some rows only: seen once, a few or many times, or a class if the clone is expanded.

CDR3aa | CDR3nt | j_gene | v_gene | d_gene | abundance
CSALAGIGQFF | TGCAGTGCCTTAGCGGGAATAGGGCAGTTCTTC | TRBJ2-1 | TRBV20-1 | TRBD2 | .
CASSQENTTGGEQYF | TGTGCCAGCAGCCAAGAGAACACGACAGGGGGCGAGCAGTACTTC | TRBJ2-7 | TRBV14 | TRBD1 | .
CAWGDSTNYGYTF | TGTGCCTGGGGGGACAGTACTAACTATGGCTACACCTTC | TRBJ1-2 | TRBV30 | TRBD1 | .
CASSSRQGEGDYEQYF | TGTGCCAGCAGCTCCCGACAGGGGGAGGGGGACTACGAGCAGTACTTC | TRBJ2-7 | TRBV5-5 | TRBD1 | .
CASSFRTSGRESNEQFF | TGTGCCAGCAGCTTTAGGACTAGCGGGAGGGAAAGCAATGAGCAGTTCTTC | TRBJ2-1 | TRBV9 | TRBD2 | .
CASSLLTGGYGYTF | TGTGCCAGCAGCTTACTGACAGGGGGCTATGGCTACACCTTC | TRBJ1-2 | TRBV11-3 | TRBD1 | .
CASTPRPSGSYEQYF | TGTGCCAGCACCCCACGCCCTAGCGGCTCCTACGAGCAGTACTTC | TRBJ2-7 | TRBV6-5 | TRBD2 | once
CASSNGETLNTEAFF | TGTGCCAGCAGTAACGGGGAGACCCTGAACACTGAAGCTTTCTTT | TRBJ1-1 | TRBV27 | . | .
CASSHYPPTYNEQFF | TGCGCCAGCAGCCACTACCCGCCCACCTACAATGAGCAGTTCTTC | TRBJ2-1 | TRBV10-2 | . | .
CASSDSGQGDYGYTF | TGTGCCAGCAGTGACTCGGGACAGGGGGACTATGGCTACACCTTC | TRBJ1-2 | TRBV6-4 | TRBD1 | .
CASKQDNQPQHF | TGTGCCAGTAAACAGGACAATCAGCCCCAGCATTTT | TRBJ1-5 | TRBV19 | . | few
CASSEAATSGFYEQYF | TGTGCCAGCAGTGAAGCAGCGACTAGCGGGTTCTACGAGCAGTACTTC | TRBJ2-7 | TRBV2 | TRBD2 | .
CASSSHLAGASYEQYF | TGTGCCAGCAGCTCTCACCTAGCGGGAGCTTCCTACGAGCAGTACTTC | TRBJ2-7 | TRBV11-3 | TRBD2 | few
CASSHRLAAQFF | TGCGCCAGCAGTCATCGGCTAGCGGCCCAGTTCTTC | TRBJ2-1 | TRBV10-1 | TRBD2 | .
CASSLAGGDTDTQYF | TGTGCCAGCAGTTTAGCGGGAGGAGACACAGATACGCAGTATTTT | TRBJ2-3 | TRBV27 | TRBD2 | once
CASSKGGQDSSYEQYF | TGTGCCAGCAGCAAAGGGGGACAGGATAGCTCCTACGAGCAGTACTTC | TRBJ2-7 | TRBV27 | TRBD1 | few
CASSEGVGTGDSPDTQYF | TGTGCCAGCAGCGAAGGTGTGGGGACAGGGGATTCGCCAGATACGCAGTATTTT | TRBJ2-3 | TRBV28 | TRBD1 | .
CASSQGRAAQETQYF | TGCGCCAGCAGCCAAGGGAGGGCGGCCCAAGAGACCCAGTACTTC | TRBJ2-5 | TRBV4-3 | . | .
CASSLGGLGYTF | TGTGCCAGCAGCTTAGGGGGCCTTGGCTACACCTTC | TRBJ1-2 | TRBV7-9 | . | .
CASSISLDGVYGYTF | TGTGCCAGTAGTATCTCGCTCGATGGAGTCTATGGCTACACCTTC | TRBJ1-2 | TRBV19 | . | .
CAWRRPFQETQYF | TGTGCCTGGAGGCGGCCCTTCCAAGAGACCCAGTACTTC | TRBJ2-5 | TRBV30 | . | .
CASSYPADRGLYGYTF | TGTGCCAGCAGCTACCCGGCCGACAGGGGGCTCTATGGCTACACCTTC | TRBJ1-2 | TRBV7-2 | TRBD1 | few
CASRGEVLGTDTQYF | TGTGCCAGCCGCGGGGAGGTCCTCGGCACAGATACGCAGTATTTT | TRBJ2-3 | TRBV5-6 | . | .
CASSYQGVAEQYF | TGTGCCAGCAGTTACCAGGGGGTTGCCGAGCAGTACTTC | TRBJ2-7 | TRBV28 | TRBD1 | few
CASSERWTSPEQYF | TGTGCCAGCAGTGAGCGTTGGACTAGTCCCGAGCAGTACTTC | TRBJ2-7 | TRBV6-1 | TRBD2 | .
CASSLAGNYGYTF | TGTGCCAGCAGTTTGGCGGGGAACTATGGCTACACCTTC | TRBJ1-2 | TRBV6-5 | . | .
CASSKADRRGLAGVLSTGELFF | TGTGCCAGCAGCAAGGCGGACAGGCGCGGACTAGCGGGAGTGTTGAGCACCGGGGAGCTGTTTTTT | TRBJ2-2 | TRBV21-1 | . | .
CASPRRLHSYNEQFF | TGTGCCAGCCCCCGCCGACTCCACTCCTACAATGAGCAGTTCTTC | TRBJ2-1 | TRBV27 | . | few
CASSQGGHTQYF | TGTGCCAGCAGCCAGGGGGGACATACGCAGTATTTT | TRBJ2-3 | TRBV4-2 | . | .
CSVSSGQGGSNYGYTF | TGCAGCGTCTCTTCGGGACAGGGAGGTTCTAACTATGGCTACACCTTC | TRBJ1-2 | TRBV29-1 | TRBD1 | once
CASRSLAVYNEQFF | TGTGCCAGCAGGTCGCTAGCGGTGTACAATGAGCAGTTCTTC | TRBJ2-1 | TRBV6-1 | TRBD2 | .
CASSFWAGGYNEQFF | TGTGCCAGCAGCTTTTGGGCGGGAGGATACAATGAGCAGTTCTTC | TRBJ2-1 | TRBV7-9 | TRBD2 | .
CASSFLAGGAKNIQYF | TGTGCCAGCAGTTTCCTAGCGGGAGGGGCCAAAAACATTCAGTACTTC | TRBJ2-4 | TRBV28 | TRBD2 | .
CASSLDLTGGYGYTF | TGCGCCAGCAGCTTGGACCTCACAGGGGGCTATGGCTACACCTTC | TRBJ1-2 | TRBV5-1 | TRBD1 | few
CASSERQREFVMNEQFF | TGTGCCAGCAGTGAACGGCAGCGGGAGTTCGTAATGAATGAGCAGTTCTTC | TRBJ2-1 | TRBV6-1 | TRBD2 | once
CASSCPRTTGELFF | TGTGCCAGCAGCTGTCCTAGGACAACCGGGGAGCTGTTTTTT | TRBJ2-2 | TRBV5-6 | . | .
CASSFPGGLAEDTQYF | TGTGCCAGCAGCTTCCCGGGCGGGCTAGCGGAAGATACGCAGTATTTT | TRBJ2-3 | TRBV7-2 | TRBD2 | .